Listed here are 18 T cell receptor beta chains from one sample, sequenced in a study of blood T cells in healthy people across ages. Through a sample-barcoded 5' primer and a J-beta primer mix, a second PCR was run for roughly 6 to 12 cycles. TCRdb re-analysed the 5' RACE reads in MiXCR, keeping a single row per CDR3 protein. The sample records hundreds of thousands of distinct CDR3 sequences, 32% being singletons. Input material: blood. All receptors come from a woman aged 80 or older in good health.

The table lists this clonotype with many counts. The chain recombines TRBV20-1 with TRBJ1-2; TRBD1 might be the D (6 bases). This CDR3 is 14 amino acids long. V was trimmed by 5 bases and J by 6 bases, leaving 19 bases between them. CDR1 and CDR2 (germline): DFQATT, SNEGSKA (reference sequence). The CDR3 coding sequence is TGCAGTGCTCCCTTCGGGGGGCGGATGGATGGCTACACCTTC. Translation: CSAPFGGRMDGYTF.

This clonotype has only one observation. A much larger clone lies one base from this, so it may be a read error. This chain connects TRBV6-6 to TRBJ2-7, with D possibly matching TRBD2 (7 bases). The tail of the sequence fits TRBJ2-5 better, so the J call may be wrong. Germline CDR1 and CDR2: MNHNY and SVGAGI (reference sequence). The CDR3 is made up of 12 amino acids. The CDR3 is CASGGAGQTQYF. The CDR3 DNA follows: TGTGCCAGCGGGGGGGCCGGTCAGACCCAGTACTTC.

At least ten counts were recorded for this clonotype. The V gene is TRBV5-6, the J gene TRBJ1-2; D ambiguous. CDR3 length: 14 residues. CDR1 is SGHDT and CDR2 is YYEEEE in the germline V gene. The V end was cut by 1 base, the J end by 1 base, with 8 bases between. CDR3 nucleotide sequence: TGTGCCAGCAGCTTGTCCGCCAGTAACTATGGCTACACCTTC. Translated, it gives CASSLSASNYGYTF.

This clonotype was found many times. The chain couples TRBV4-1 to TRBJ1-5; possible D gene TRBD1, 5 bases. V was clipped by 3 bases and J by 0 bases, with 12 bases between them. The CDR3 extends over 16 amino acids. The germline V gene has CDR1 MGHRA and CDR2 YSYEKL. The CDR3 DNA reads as TGCGCCAGCAGCCACTCCGGGACTTATAGCAATCAGCCCCAGCATTTT. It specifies CASSHSGTYSNQPQHF.

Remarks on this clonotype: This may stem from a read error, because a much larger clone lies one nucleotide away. The CDR3 nucleotides read TGTGCCAGCAGCTTCTCCCTTACTAATTACCACGAGCAGTACTTC. This sequence encodes CASSFSLTNYHEQYF. The chain combines TRBV5-5 with TRBJ2-7, with unresolved D. The CDR3 sequence is 15 residues long. Trimming took off 2 bases at V and 5 bases at J, with 17 bases between the two ends. Germline-derived CDR1 and CDR2 are SGHKS and YYEKEE (reference sequence).

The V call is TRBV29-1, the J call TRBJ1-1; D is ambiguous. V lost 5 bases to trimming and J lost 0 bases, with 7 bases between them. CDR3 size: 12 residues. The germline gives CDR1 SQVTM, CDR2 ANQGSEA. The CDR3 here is CSVWEMNTEAFF. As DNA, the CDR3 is TGCAGCGTTTGGGAGATGAACACTGAAGCTTTCTTT.

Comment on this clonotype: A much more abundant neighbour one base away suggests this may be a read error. The CDR3: CASSVIAGEVYEQYF. The DNA of the CDR3 is TGTGCCAGCAGCGTGATAGCGGGGGAGGTCTACGAGCAGTACTTC. The chain recombines TRBV7-2 with TRBJ2-7; 9 bases fit TRBD2. The CDR3 covers 15 residues. J was trimmed by 3 bases and V by 5 bases; bases with no gene match: 8. Germline V gene lookup returns CDR1 SGHTA and CDR2 FQGNSA.

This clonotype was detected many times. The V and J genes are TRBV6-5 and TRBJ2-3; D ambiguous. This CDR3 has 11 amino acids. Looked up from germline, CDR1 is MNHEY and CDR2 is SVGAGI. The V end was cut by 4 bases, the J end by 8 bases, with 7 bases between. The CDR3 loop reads CASSSPSTQYF. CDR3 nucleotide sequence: TGTGCCAGCAGTTCCCCCAGTACGCAGTATTTT.

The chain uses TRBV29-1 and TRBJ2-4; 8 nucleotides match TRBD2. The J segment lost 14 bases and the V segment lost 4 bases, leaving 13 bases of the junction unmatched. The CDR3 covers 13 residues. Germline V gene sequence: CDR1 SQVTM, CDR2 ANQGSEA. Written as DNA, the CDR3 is TGCAGCGTTGTCCTCGGGAGGGCCATGGTGGAGTACTTC. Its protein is CSVVLGRAMVEYF.

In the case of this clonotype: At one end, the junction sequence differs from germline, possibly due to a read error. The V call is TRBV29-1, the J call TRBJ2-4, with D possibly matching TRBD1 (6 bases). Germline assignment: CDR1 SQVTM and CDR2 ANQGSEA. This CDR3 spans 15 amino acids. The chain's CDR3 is CSVELIGGMGNIRYF. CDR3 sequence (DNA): TGCAGCGTTGAATTAATAGGGGGAATGGGAAACATTCGGTACTTC. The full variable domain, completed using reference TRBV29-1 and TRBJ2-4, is SAVISQKPSRDICQRGTSLTIQCQVDSQVTMMFWYRQQPGQSLTLIATANQGSEATYESGFVIDKFPISRPNLTFSTLTVSNMSPEDSSIYLCSVELIGGMGNIRYFGAGTRLSVL.

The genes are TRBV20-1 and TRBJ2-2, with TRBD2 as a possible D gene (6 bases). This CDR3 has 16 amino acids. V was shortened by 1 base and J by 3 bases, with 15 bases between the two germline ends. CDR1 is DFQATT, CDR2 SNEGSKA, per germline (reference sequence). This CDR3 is CSARAFSGGDTGELFF. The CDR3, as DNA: TGCAGTGCTAGAGCCTTTAGCGGAGGAGACACCGGGGAGCTGTTTTTT.

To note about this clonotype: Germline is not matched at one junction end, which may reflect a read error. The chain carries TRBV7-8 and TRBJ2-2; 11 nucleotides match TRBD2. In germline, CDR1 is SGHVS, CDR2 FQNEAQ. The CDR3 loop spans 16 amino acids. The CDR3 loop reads CASSVAGGPKTGELFF. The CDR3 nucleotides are TGTGCCAGCAGCGTAGCGGGGGGGCCTAAGACCGGGGAGCTGTTTTTT.

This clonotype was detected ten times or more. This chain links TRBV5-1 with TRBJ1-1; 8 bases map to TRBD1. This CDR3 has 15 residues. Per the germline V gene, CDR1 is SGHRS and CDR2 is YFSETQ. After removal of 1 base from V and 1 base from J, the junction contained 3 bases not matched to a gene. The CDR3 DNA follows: TGCGCCAGCAGCTTGTCTGGACAGGGGAACACTGAAGCTTTCTTT. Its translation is CASSLSGQGNTEAFF.

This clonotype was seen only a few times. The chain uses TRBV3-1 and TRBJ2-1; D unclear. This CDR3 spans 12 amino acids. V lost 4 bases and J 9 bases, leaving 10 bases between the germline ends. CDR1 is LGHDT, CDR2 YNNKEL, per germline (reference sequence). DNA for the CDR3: TGTGCCAGCAGCCCTGATGGGTTTGAGCAGTTCTTC. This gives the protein CASSPDGFEQFF.

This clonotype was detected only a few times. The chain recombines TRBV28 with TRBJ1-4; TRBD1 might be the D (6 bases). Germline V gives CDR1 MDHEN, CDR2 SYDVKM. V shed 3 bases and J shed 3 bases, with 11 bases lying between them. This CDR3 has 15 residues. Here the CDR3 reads CASSFFDRSNEKLFF. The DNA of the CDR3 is TGTGCCAGCAGTTTCTTTGACAGGTCTAATGAAAAACTGTTTTTT.

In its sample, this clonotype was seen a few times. The CDR3 DNA sequence: TGTGCCAGCAGCGTGACCGAAGGGCCCGAGCAGTACTTC. This translates into CASSVTEGPEQYF. V gene TRBV7-2 combines with J gene TRBJ2-4; D not certain. The J call is doubtful: the DNA matches TRBJ2-7 better. The CDR3 extends over 13 amino acids. CDR1 is SGHTA, CDR2 FQGNSA, per germline.

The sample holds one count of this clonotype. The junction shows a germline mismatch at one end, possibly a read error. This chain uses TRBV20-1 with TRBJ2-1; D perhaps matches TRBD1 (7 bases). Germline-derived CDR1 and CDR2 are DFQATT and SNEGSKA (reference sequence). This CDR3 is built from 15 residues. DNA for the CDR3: TGCAGTGCTAGAGATCCAGTGGCAGGGGGTGTAATAGCGGTCTTC. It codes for CSARDPVAGGVIAVF.

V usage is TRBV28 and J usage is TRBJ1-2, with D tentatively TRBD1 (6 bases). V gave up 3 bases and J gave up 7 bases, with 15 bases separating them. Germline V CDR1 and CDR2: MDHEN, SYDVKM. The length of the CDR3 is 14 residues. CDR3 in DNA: TGTGCCAGCAGTTTGGTCAGGGGACGAGCTGGCTACACCTTC. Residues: CASSLVRGRAGYTF.